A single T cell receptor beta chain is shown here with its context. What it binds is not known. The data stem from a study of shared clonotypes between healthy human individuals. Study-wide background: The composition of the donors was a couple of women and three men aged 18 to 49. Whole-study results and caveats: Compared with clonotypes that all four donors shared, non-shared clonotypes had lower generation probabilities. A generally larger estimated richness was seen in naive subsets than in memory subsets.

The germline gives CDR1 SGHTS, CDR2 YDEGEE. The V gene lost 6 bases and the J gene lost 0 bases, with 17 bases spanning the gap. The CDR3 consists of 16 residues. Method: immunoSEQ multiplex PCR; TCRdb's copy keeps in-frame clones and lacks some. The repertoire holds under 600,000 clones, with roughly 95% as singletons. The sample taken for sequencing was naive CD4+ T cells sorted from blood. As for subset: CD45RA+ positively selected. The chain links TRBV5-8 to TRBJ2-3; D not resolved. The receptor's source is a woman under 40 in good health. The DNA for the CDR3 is TGTGCCAGCACCCCGGATGTGATGTCTAGCACAGATACGCAGTATTTT. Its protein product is CASTPDVMSSTDTQYF.